This TCR beta chain was found in a study of T cell changes during pregnancy in multiple sclerosis. The data were produced by immunoSEQ multiplex PCR, yet TCRdb's version contains in-frame clones alone and is incomplete. The table lists 88,000 or so clones, about 90% of them singletons, with more than 1.4% in the top ten. V was clipped by 6 bases and J by 1 base; unmatched bases: 9. Germline assignment: CDR1 SQVTM and CDR2 ANQGSEA. The CDR3 sequence is 15 residues long. V gene TRBV29-1 combines with J gene TRBJ2-1, with 7 bases that match TRBD1. The source of this sequence is a female donor with multiple sclerosis, enrolled in a pregnancy study. Sample: peripheral blood, taken before pregnancy. CDR3 region: CSVAPRQGSYNEQFF. DNA of the CDR3: TGCAGCGTCGCGCCCCGACAGGGATCCTACAATGAGCAGTTCTTC.